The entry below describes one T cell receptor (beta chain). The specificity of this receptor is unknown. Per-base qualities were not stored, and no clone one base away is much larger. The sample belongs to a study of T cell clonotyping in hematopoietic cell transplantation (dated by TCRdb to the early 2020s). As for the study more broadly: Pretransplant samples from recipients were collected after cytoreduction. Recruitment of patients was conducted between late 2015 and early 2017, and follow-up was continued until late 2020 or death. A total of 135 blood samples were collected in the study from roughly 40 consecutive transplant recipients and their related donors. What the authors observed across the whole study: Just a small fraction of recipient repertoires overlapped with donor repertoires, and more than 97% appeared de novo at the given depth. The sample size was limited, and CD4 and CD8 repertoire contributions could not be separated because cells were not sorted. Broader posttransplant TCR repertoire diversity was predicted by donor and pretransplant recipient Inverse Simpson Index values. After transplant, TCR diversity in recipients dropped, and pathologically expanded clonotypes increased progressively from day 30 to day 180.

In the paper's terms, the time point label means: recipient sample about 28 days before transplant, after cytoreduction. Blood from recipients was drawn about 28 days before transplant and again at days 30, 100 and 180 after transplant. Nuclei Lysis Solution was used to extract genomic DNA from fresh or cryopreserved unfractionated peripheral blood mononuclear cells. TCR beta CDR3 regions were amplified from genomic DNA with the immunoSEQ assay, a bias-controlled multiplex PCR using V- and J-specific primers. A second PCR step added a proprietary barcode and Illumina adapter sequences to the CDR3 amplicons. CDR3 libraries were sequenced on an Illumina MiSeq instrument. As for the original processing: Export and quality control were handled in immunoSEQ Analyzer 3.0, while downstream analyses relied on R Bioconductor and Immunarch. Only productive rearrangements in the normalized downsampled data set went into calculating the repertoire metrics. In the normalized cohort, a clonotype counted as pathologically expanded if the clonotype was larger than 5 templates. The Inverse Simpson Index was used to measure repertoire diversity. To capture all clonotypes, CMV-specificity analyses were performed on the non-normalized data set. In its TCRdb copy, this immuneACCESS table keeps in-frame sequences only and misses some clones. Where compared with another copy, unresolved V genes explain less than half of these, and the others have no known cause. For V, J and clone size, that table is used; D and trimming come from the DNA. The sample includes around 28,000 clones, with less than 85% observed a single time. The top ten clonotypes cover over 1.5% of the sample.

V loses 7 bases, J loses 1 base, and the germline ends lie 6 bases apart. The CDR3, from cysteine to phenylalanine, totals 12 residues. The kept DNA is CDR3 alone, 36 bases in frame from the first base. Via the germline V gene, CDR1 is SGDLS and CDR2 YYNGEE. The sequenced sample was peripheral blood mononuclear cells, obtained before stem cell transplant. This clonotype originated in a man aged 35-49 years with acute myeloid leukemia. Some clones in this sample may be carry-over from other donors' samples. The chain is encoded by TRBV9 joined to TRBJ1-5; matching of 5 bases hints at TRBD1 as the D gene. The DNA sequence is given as TGTGCCAGCGGGGACAGCAATCAGCCCCAGCATTTT. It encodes CASGDSNQPQHF.